The table lists the clone carrying this T cell receptor beta chain with a few counts. One entry per CDR3 protein, called by TCRdb with MiXCR from the RACE reads. This sample has 360,000 or so distinct CDR3 sequences, with roughly 6% found just once. The data are from a study of human T cells and chemical hapten exposure. The time point was: patch test 2, 6 weeks after DPC sensitization. Treatment in this sample: therapeutic diphenylcyclopropenone sensitization with weekly scalp DPC. There are 15 residues in the CDR3. With 7 bases removed from V and 0 bases from J, the gap between germline ends came to 16 bases. Germline V gene lookup returns CDR1 SNHLY and CDR2 FYNNEI.

The rearrangement uses TRBV2 and TRBJ2-7, with D possibly called TRBD1 or TRBD2 (5 bases each). Here the sequenced sample was whole blood, taken in connection with sensitization to the hapten diphenylcyclopropenone (DPC). The receptor's source is a woman under 30 with alopecia areata. Some clones in this sample may be carry-over from other donors' samples. The CDR3: CASNYRDGNSYEQYF. CDR3 coding DNA: TGTGCCAGCAACTACCGGGACGGCAACTCCTACGAGCAGTACTTC.